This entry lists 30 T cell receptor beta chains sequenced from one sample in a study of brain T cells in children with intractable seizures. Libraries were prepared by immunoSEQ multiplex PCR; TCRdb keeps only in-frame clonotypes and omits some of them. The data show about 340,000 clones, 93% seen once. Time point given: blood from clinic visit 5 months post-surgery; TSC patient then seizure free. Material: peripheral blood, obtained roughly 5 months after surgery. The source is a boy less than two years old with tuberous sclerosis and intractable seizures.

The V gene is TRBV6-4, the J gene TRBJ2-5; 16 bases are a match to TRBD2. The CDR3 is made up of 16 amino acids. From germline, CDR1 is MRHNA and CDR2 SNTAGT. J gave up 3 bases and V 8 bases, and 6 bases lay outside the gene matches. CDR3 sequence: CASGTSGRVLEETQYF. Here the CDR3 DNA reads TGTGCCAGCGGGACTAGCGGGAGGGTATTGGAAGAGACCCAGTACTTC.

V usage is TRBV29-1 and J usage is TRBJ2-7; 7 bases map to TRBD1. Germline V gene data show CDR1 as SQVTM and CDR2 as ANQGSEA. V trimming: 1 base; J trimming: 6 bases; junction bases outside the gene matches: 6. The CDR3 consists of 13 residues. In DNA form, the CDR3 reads TGCAGCGTTGAAGTTAGACAGGGCGGCGAGCAGTACTTC. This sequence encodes CSVEVRQGGEQYF.

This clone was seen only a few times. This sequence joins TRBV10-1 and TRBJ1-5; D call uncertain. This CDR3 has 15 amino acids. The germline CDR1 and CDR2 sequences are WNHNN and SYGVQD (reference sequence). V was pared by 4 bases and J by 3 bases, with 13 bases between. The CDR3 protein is CASSVGNRVNQPQHF. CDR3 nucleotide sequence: TGCGCCAGCAGTGTCGGGAACAGAGTCAATCAGCCCCAGCATTTT.

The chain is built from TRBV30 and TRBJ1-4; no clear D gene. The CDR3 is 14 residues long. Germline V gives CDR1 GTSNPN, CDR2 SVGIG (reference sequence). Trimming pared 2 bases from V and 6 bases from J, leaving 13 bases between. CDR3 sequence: CAWSSVGVYEKLFF. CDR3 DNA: TGTGCCTGGAGTTCTGTCGGGGTGTATGAAAAACTGTTTTTT.

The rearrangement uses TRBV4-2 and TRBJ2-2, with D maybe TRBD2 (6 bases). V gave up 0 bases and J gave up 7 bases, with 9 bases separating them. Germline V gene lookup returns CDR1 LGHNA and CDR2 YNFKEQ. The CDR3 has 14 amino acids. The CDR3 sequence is CASSQEGGGGELFF. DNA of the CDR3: TGTGCCAGCAGCCAAGAGGGGGGTGGCGGGGAGCTGTTTTTT.

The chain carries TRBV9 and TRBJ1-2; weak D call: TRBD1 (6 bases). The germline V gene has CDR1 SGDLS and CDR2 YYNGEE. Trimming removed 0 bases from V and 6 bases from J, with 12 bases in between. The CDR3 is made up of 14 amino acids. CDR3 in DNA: TGTGCCAGCAGCGTAGGACCCCAGGGGAATGGCTACACCTTC. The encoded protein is CASSVGPQGNGYTF.

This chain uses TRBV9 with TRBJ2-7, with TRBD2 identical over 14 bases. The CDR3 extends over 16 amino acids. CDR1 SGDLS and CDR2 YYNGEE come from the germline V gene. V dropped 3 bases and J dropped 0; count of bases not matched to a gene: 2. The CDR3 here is CASSEGTSGSSYEQYF. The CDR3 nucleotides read TGTGCCAGCAGCGAGGGGACTAGCGGGAGCTCCTACGAGCAGTACTTC.

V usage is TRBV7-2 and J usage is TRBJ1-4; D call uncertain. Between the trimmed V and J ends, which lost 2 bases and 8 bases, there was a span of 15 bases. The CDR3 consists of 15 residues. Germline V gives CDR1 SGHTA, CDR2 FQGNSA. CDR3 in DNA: TGTGCCAGCAGCTTAAGGAGAGGGTTGACCGAAAAACTGTTTTTT. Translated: CASSLRRGLTEKLFF.

This chain's CDR3 is CATGTTLNEQFF. In nucleotides, the CDR3 is TGTGCCACCGGGACTACCCTCAATGAGCAGTTCTTC. J is TRBJ2-1 and V is TRBV24-1, with TRBD2 matching 7 bases. The CDR3 sequence is 12 residues long. Germline loops: CDR1 KGHDR, CDR2 SFDVKD. With 9 bases clipped from V and 6 bases from J, the junction kept 4 bases outside the gene matches.

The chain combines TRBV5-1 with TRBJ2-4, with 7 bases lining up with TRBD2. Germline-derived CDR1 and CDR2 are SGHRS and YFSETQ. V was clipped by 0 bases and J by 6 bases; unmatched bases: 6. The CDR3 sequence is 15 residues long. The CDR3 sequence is CASSLGKPGGNIQYF. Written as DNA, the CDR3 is TGCGCCAGCAGCTTGGGAAAACCGGGGGGAAACATTCAGTACTTC.

CDR3 amino acids: CASSPSNQETQYF. Written as DNA, the CDR3 is TGTGCCAGCAGCCCTAGCAACCAAGAGACCCAGTACTTC. The chain employs TRBV11-2 and TRBJ2-5; D is possibly TRBD2 (5 bases). The CDR3 has 13 amino acids. V was clipped by 5 bases and J by 0 bases, with 7 bases between them. Germline V CDR1 and CDR2: SGHAT, FQNNGV.

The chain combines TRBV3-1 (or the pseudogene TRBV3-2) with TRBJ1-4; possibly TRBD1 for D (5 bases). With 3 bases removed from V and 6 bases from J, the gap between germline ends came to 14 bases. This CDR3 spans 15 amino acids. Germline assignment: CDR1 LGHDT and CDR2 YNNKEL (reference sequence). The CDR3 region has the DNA TGTGCCAGCAGCCATCGGCGGGAAGGGGATGAAAAACTGTTTTTT. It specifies CASSHRREGDEKLFF.

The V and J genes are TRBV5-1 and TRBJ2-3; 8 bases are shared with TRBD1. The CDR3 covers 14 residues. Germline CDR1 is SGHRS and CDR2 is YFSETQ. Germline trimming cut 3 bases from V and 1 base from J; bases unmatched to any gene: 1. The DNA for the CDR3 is TGCGCCAGCAGCTGGGGACAGGGCACAGATACGCAGTATTTT. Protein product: CASSWGQGTDTQYF. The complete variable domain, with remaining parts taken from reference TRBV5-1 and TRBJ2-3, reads KAGVTQTPRYLIKTRGQQVTLSCSPISGHRSVSWYQQTPGQGLQFLFEYFSETQRNKGNFPGRFSGRQFSNSRSEMNVSTLELGDSALYLCASSWGQGTDTQYFGPGTRLTVL.

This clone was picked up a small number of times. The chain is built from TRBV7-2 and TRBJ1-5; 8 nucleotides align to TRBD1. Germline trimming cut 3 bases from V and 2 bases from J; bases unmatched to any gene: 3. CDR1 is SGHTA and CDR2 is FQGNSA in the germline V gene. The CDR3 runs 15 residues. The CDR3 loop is CASSLDRAGNQPQHF. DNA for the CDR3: TGTGCCAGCAGCTTGGACAGGGCGGGCAATCAGCCCCAGCATTTT.

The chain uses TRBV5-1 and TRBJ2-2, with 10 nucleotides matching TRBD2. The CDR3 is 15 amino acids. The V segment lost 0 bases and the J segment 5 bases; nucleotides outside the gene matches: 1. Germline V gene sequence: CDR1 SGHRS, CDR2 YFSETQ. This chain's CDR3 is CASSLELAGTGELFF. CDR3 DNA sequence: TGCGCCAGCAGCTTGGAACTAGCGGGGACCGGGGAGCTGTTTTTT. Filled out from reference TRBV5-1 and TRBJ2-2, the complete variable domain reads KAGVTQTPRYLIKTRGQQVTLSCSPISGHRSVSWYQQTPGQGLQFLFEYFSETQRNKGNFPGRFSGRQFSNSRSEMNVSTLELGDSALYLCASSLELAGTGELFFGEGSRLTVL.

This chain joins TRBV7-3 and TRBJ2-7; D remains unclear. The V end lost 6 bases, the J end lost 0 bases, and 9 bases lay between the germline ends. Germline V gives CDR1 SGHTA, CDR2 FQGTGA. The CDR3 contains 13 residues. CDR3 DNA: TGTGCCAGCAGTTCTACTTCCTCCTACGAGCAGTACTTC. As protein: CASSSTSSYEQYF.

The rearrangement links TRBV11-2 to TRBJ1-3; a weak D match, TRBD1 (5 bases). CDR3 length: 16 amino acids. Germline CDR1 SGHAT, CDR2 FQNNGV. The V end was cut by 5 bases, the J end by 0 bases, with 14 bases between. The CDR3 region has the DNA TGTGCCAGCAGCACCGCGACAGTTCCCTCTGGAAACACCATATATTTT. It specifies CASSTATVPSGNTIYF.

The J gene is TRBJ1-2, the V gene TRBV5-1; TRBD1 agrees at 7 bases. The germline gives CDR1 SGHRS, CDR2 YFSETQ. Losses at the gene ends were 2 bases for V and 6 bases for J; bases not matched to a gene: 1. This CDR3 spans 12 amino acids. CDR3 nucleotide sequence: TGCGCCAGCAGCTTTGACAGGGATGGCTACACCTTC. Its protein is CASSFDRDGYTF.

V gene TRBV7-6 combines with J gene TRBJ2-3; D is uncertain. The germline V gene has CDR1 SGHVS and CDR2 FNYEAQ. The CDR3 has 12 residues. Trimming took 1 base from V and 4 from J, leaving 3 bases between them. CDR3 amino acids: CASSLVADTQYF. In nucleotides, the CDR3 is TGTGCCAGCAGCTTAGTCGCAGATACGCAGTATTTT.

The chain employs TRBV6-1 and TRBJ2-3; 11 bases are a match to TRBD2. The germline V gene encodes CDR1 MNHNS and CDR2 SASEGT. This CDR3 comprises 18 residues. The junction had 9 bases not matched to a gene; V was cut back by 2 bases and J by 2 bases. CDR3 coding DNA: TGTGCCAGCAGTGAATTAATACTAGCGGGGGAATACACAGATACGCAGTATTTT. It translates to CASSELILAGEYTDTQYF.

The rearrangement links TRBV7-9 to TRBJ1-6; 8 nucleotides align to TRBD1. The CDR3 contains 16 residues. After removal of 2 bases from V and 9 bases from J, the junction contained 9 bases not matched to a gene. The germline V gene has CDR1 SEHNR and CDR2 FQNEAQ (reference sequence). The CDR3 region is CASSLTPGTGSSPLHF. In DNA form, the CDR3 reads TGTGCCAGCAGCTTAACGCCCGGGACAGGCAGTTCACCCCTCCACTTT.

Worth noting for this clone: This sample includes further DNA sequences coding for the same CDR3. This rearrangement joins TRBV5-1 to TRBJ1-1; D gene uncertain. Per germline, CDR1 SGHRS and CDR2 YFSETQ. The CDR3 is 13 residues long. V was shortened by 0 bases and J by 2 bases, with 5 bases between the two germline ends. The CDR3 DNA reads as TGCGCCAGCAGCTTGGAGGGAAACACTGAAGCTTTCTTT. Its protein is CASSLEGNTEAFF.

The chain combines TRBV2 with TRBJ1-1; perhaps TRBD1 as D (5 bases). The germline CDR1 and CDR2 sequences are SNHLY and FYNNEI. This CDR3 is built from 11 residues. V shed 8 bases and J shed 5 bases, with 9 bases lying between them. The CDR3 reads CASPRGTEAFF. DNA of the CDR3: TGTGCCAGCCCCCGGGGGACTGAAGCTTTCTTT.

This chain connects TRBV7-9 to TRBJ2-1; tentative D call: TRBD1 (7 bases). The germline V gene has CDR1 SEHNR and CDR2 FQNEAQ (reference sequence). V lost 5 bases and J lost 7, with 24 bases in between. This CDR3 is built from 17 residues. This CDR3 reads CASSPPGVKGASNEQFF. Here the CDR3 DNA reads TGTGCCAGCAGCCCCCCGGGGGTAAAGGGGGCGTCTAATGAGCAGTTCTTC. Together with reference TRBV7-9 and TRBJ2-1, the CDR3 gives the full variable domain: DTGVSQNPRHKITKRGQNVTFRCDPISEHNRLYWYRQTLGQGPEFLTYFQNEAQLEKSRLLSDRFSAERPKGSFSTLEIQRTEQGDSAMYLCASSPPGVKGASNEQFFGPGTRLTVL.

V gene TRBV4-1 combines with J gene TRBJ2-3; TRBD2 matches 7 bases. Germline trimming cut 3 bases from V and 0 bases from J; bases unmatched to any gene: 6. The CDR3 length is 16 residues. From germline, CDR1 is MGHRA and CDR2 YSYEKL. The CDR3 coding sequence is TGCGCCAGCAGCCAGGAAGGACTAGGAAGCACAGATACGCAGTATTTT. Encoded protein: CASSQEGLGSTDTQYF.

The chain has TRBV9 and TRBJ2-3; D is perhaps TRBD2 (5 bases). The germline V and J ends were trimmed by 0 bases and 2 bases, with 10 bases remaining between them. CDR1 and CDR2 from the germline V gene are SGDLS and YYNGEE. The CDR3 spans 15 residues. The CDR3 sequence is CASSVGSGDTDTQYF. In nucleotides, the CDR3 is TGTGCCAGCAGCGTAGGGAGCGGCGACACAGATACGCAGTATTTT. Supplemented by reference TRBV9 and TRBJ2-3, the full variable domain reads DSGVTQTPKHLITATGQRVTLRCSPRSGDLSVYWYQQSLDQGLQFLIQYYNGEERAKGNILERFSAQQFPDLHSELNLSSLELGDSALYFCASSVGSGDTDTQYFGPGTRLTVL.

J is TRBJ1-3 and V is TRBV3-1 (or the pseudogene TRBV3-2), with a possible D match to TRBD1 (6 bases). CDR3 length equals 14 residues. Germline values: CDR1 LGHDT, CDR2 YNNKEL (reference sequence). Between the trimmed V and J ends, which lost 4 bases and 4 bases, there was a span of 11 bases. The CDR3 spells CASSLGTPGNTIYF. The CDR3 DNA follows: TGTGCCAGCAGCCTAGGGACACCAGGAAACACCATATATTTT.

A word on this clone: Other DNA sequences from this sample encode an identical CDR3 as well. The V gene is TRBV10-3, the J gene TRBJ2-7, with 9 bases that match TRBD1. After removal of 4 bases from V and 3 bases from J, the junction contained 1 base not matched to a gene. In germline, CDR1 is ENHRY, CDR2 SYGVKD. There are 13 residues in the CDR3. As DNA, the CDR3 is TGTGCCATCAGTGGGGGACAGGGCTACGAGCAGTACTTC. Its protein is CAISGGQGYEQYF.

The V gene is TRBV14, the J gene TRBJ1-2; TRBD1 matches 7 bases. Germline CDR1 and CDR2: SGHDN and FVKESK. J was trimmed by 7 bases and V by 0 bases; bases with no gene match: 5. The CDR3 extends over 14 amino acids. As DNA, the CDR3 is TGTGCCAGCAGCCAAGAAAGGGGGCTTGGTGGCTACACCTTC. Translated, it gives CASSQERGLGGYTF.

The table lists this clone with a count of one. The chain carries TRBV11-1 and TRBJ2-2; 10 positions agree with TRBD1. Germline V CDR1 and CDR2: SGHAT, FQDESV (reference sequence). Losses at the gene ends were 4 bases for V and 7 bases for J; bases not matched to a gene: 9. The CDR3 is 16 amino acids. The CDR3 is CASSSAPTGGGGELFF. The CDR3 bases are TGTGCCAGCAGCTCAGCCCCGACAGGGGGCGGCGGGGAGCTGTTTTTT.